The 20 T cell receptor beta chains reported below all come from one sample, sequenced in a study of T cells in Graves' hyperthyroidism and ophthalmopathy. RNA transcripts yielded amplified TCR beta CDR3 regions. The HTBI set primed first-round TCR CDR3 RT-PCR. TCRdb reprocessed the multiplex PCR reads via MiXCR and lists one record per CDR3 protein. This sample has some 560,000 distinct CDR3 sequences, with 15% to 17% found just once. The sample consisted of blood. Receptor source: a young woman with Graves' hyperthyroidism.

The V gene is TRBV29-1, the J gene TRBJ2-7; no clear D gene. CDR1 SQVTM and CDR2 ANQGSEA come from the germline V gene. V lost 4 bases, J lost 3 bases, and 13 bases lay in between. The CDR3 covers 13 residues. The CDR3 is CSVAVGGFYEQYF. CDR3 sequence (DNA): TGCAGCGTTGCGGTAGGTGGCTTCTACGAGCAGTACTTC.

In this sample, this clonotype turned up a few times. CDR3 nucleotides: TGCGCCAGCAGCCAAGATTCGAGTCCCGGGGGGATGAACACTGAAGCTTTCTTT. Residues: CASSQDSSPGGMNTEAFF. V usage is TRBV4-3 and J usage is TRBJ1-1, with a weak D call TRBD1 (5 bases). V was trimmed by 0 bases and J by 0 bases, leaving 17 bases between them. The germline V gene encodes CDR1 LGHNA and CDR2 YSLEER. The CDR3 runs 18 residues.

This clonotype showed up just a few times. The chain is built from TRBV7-3 and TRBJ2-1, with 8 positions matching TRBD2. The V gene's germline CDR1 is SGHTA and CDR2 FQGTGA. J was trimmed by 2 bases and V by 5 bases; bases with no gene match: 5. The CDR3 spans 15 residues. The CDR3 coding sequence is TGTGCCAGCAGCAACGTAGCGGGACCCTACAATGAGCAGTTCTTC. Protein sequence: CASSNVAGPYNEQFF.

This clonotype has more than one count but fewer than ten. The chain combines TRBV12-3 or TRBV12-4 with TRBJ1-1; D gene unclear. The CDR3 runs 13 residues. V was shortened by 6 bases and J by 5 bases, with 13 bases between the two germline ends. The CDR3 loop reads CASRYPSGTEAFF. In DNA, the CDR3 is TGTGCCAGCAGGTATCCTTCGGGGACTGAAGCTTTCTTT.

The DNA of the CDR3 is TGCGCCAGCAGCTCAGGAGCGGGGGGGTTCTTCGATACGCAGTATTTT. This codes for CASSSGAGGFFDTQYF. J is TRBJ2-3 and V is TRBV5-1; 10 nucleotides line up with TRBD2. Trimming removed 3 bases from V and 6 bases from J; junction bases left unmatched: 10. Looked up from germline, CDR1 is SGHRS and CDR2 is YFSETQ. The CDR3 is 16 amino acids.

The gene calls are TRBV28 and TRBJ2-6; 7 positions match TRBD1. Trimming removed 6 bases from V and 2 bases from J; junction bases left unmatched: 7. CDR3 length: 16 residues. The germline V gene has CDR1 MDHEN and CDR2 SYDVKM. CDR3 DNA sequence: TGTGCCAGCAGAGACAGGGTAGCCCCTGGGGCCAACGTCCTGACTTTC. Encoded protein: CASRDRVAPGANVLTF. The entire variable domain, with the rest obtained from reference TRBV28 and TRBJ2-6, is as follows: DVKVTQSSRYLVKRTGEKVFLECVQDMDHENMFWYRQDPGLGLRLIYFSYDVKMKEKGDIPEGYSVSREKKERFSLILESASTNQTSMYLCASRDRVAPGANVLTFGAGSRLTVL.

This chain uses TRBV5-1 with TRBJ2-2; D gene unclear. This CDR3 has 13 amino acids. Germline CDR1 SGHRS, CDR2 YFSETQ. The V and J ends lost 4 bases and 13 bases respectively, with 17 bases between them. The CDR3 is CASSRLPSRGLFF. The CDR3 DNA sequence: TGCGCCAGCAGCCGTCTACCAAGTCGCGGGCTGTTTTTT.

This clonotype was found many times. The chain's CDR3 is CASSNDRFNQPQHF. In DNA, the CDR3 is TGTGCCAGCAGTAACGACAGGTTCAATCAGCCCCAGCATTTT. J is TRBJ1-5 and V is TRBV6-1, with D perhaps matching TRBD1 (6 bases). In germline, CDR1 is MNHNS, CDR2 SASEGT. This CDR3 spans 14 amino acids. Between the trimmed V and J ends, which lost 5 bases and 3 bases, there was a span of 11 bases.

This clonotype was seen at least ten times. The chain uses TRBV28 and TRBJ2-1; tentative D call: TRBD1 (6 bases). V was shortened by 6 bases and J by 5 bases, with 17 bases between the two germline ends. The CDR3 extends over 15 amino acids. Germline-derived CDR1 and CDR2 are MDHEN and SYDVKM. Written as DNA, the CDR3 is TGTGCCAGCAGGGGCAGGGGATTGGTAAACAATGAGCAGTTCTTC. It encodes CASRGRGLVNNEQFF.

At least ten counts were recorded for this clonotype. The V and J genes are TRBV7-9 and TRBJ2-3; D is undetermined. V was pared by 2 bases and J by 2 bases, with 11 bases between. Per the germline V gene, CDR1 is SEHNR and CDR2 is FQNEAQ (reference sequence). The CDR3 spans 15 residues. CDR3 bases: TGTGCCAGCAGCTTACGGCGGAGAAACACAGATACGCAGTATTTT. This codes for CASSLRRRNTDTQYF.

This clonotype was observed at least ten times. This chain joins TRBV13 and TRBJ2-2; 7 positions match TRBD2. CDR3 length: 15 residues. V shed 3 bases, J shed 4 bases, and the junction held 5 bases outside the gene matches. Germline V gene sequence: CDR1 PRHDT, CDR2 FYEKMQ (reference sequence). The CDR3 here is CASSFGGVSTGELFF. CDR3 coding DNA: TGTGCCAGCAGCTTTGGGGGGGTCAGCACCGGGGAGCTGTTTTTT.

The sample holds a few counts of this clonotype. The genes are TRBV30 and TRBJ2-1; 7 positions match TRBD2. The CDR3 extends over 16 amino acids. CDR1 and CDR2 (germline): GTSNPN, SVGIG (reference sequence). V shed 3 bases, J shed 3 bases, and the junction held 11 bases outside the gene matches. CDR3 sequence (DNA): TGTGCCTGGAGAGAAGATTGGGCGGGAGTCTACAATGAGCAGTTCTTC. Its protein is CAWREDWAGVYNEQFF.

The sample holds many counts of this clonotype. The chain couples TRBV10-3 to TRBJ2-1; the D is unclear. CDR1 is ENHRY and CDR2 is SYGVKD in the germline V gene. This CDR3 region has 12 residues. V gave up 6 bases and J gave up 7 bases, with 10 bases separating them. CDR3: CAISDIINEQFF. DNA for the CDR3: TGTGCCATCAGCGATATAATAAATGAGCAGTTCTTC.

The chain is built from TRBV20-1 and TRBJ2-7; the D gene is possibly TRBD2 (7 bases). The CDR3 loop spans 18 amino acids. Trimming removed 2 bases at V and 3 bases at J, with 26 bases between. Germline V gene lookup returns CDR1 DFQATT and CDR2 SNEGSKA (reference sequence). The CDR3: CSARRGATSISFGYEQYF. CDR3 bases: TGCAGTGCTAGACGGGGGGCTACGTCAATCTCTTTCGGCTACGAGCAGTACTTC.

The rearrangement uses TRBV20-1 and TRBJ1-5; possible D gene TRBD1, 6 bases. V was cut by 3 bases and J by 5 bases, with 11 bases left in between. Germline CDR1 DFQATT, CDR2 SNEGSKA (reference sequence). The CDR3 has 13 residues. The CDR3 spells CSARGGGDQPQHF. The CDR3 nucleotides read TGCAGTGCTAGGGGCGGGGGCGATCAGCCCCAGCATTTT.

The chain uses TRBV4-1 and TRBJ1-2; possible D gene TRBD1, 5 bases. The CDR3 is 17 amino acids. Trimming pared 3 bases from V and 5 bases from J, leaving 22 bases between. Germline V CDR1 and CDR2: MGHRA, YSYEKL. The CDR3 coding sequence is TGCGCCAGCAGCCAGAGTCGCGCAACAGGAATCGATTATGGCTACACCTTC. Translating gives CASSQSRATGIDYGYTF.

The chain couples TRBV14 to TRBJ2-1; 10 nucleotides line up with TRBD2. V lost 2 bases to trimming and J lost 4 bases; unmatched junction nucleotides: 8. Germline V gives CDR1 SGHDN, CDR2 FVKESK. The CDR3 contains 17 residues. The CDR3 DNA reads TGTGCCAGCAGCCAAACTGACTCAGCGGGAGGGTACAATGAGCAGTTCTTC. As protein: CASSQTDSAGGYNEQFF.

This clonotype was detected ten times or more. This chain links TRBV7-2 with TRBJ2-1, with 8 bases matching TRBD2. Germline CDR1 is SGHTA and CDR2 is FQGNSA. The CDR3 consists of 15 residues. Losses at the gene ends were 5 bases for V and 1 base for J; bases not matched to a gene: 4. The CDR3 bases are TGTGCCAGCAGCGTTACTAGCGGTTCCTACAATGAGCAGTTCTTC. Translation: CASSVTSGSYNEQFF.

Comments on this clonotype: A read error is possible here, since a much larger clone lies one base away. This chain joins TRBV7-9 and TRBJ1-1; D is uncertain. CDR1 and CDR2 (germline): SEHNR, FQNEAQ (reference sequence). This CDR3 comprises 13 residues. The CDR3 region is CASSFNMNAEAFF. CDR3 nucleotide sequence: TGTGCCAGCAGCTTTAATATGAACGCTGAAGCTTTCTTT.

Notes on this clonotype: With a much larger clone just one base away, this may be a read error. No conserved phenylalanine or tryptophan is present at the end of the CDR3, so a read error is the likely explanation. The chain recombines TRBV30 with TRBJ1-2, with 9 nucleotides matching TRBD1. Trimming at V came to 3 bases and at J to 3 bases, leaving 5 bases not matched to a gene. From germline, CDR1 is GTSNPN and CDR2 SVGIG (reference sequence). CDR3 length: 14 amino acids. The CDR3 protein is CAWSRQGDDYGYTS. DNA for the CDR3: TGTGCCTGGAGCCGACAGGGGGATGACTATGGCTACACCTCC.